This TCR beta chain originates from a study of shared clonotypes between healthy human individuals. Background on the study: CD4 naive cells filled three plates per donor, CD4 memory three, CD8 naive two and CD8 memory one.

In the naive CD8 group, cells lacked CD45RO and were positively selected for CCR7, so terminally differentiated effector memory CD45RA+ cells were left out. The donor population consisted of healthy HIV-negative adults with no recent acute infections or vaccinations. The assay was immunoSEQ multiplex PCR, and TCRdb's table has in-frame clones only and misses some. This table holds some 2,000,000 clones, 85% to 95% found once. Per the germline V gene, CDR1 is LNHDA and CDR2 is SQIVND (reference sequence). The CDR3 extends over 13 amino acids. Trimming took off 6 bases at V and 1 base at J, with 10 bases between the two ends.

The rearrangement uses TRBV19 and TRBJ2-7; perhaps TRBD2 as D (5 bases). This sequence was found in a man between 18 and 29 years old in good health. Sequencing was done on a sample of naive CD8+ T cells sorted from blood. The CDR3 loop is CASSQAESYEQYF. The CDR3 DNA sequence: TGTGCCAGTAGCCAAGCGGAATCCTACGAGCAGTACTTC.